One sample yielded the 5 T cell receptor beta chains listed below, sequenced in a study of identical twins. TCRdb processed the 5' RACE reads anew with MiXCR; each CDR3 protein has one entry. The data show 1.5 million to 2 million distinct CDR3 sequences, with 32% seen just once and approximately 0.29% held by the top ten. Sequencing was done on a sample of cord blood. These TCRs come from a newborn girl in good health.

This clonotype was seen more than once but under ten times. This sequence joins TRBV27 and TRBJ2-7, with unresolved D. V was cut by 6 bases and J by 1 base, with 10 bases left in between. The length of the CDR3 is 13 residues. Germline CDR1 MNHEY, CDR2 SMNVEV (reference sequence). For the CDR3, the DNA is TGTGCCAGCAGAGAATTAGGGTCCTACGAGCAGTACTTC. Translated, it gives CASRELGSYEQYF.

This clonotype was detected a few times. The chain couples TRBV9 to TRBJ2-3, with D perhaps matching TRBD2 (6 bases). The CDR3 sequence is 15 residues long. Trimming pared 0 bases from V and 1 base from J, leaving 9 bases between. Germline V gene sequence: CDR1 SGDLS, CDR2 YYNGEE. For the CDR3, the DNA is TGTGCCAGCAGCGTAGGGGACTCCCGCACAGATACGCAGTATTTT. Translating it yields CASSVGDSRTDTQYF.

This clonotype was found a few times. The chain couples TRBV5-1 to TRBJ2-3; D gene uncertain. Germline V gene lookup returns CDR1 SGHRS and CDR2 YFSETQ. The germline V and J ends were trimmed by 0 bases and 6 bases, with 8 bases remaining between them. The CDR3 contains 13 residues. The CDR3 region is CASSLVPRDTQYF. Written as DNA, the CDR3 is TGCGCCAGCAGCTTGGTCCCACGGGATACGCAGTATTTT. The full variable domain, with the rest looked up from reference TRBV5-1 and TRBJ2-3, is KAGVTQTPRYLIKTRGQQVTLSCSPISGHRSVSWYQQTPGQGLQFLFEYFSETQRNKGNFPGRFSGRQFSNSRSEMNVSTLELGDSALYLCASSLVPRDTQYFGPGTRLTVL.

The rearrangement links TRBV30 to TRBJ1-2, with TRBD1 as a possible D gene (6 bases). Germline-derived CDR1 and CDR2 are GTSNPN and SVGIG (reference sequence). V was pared by 2 bases and J by 4 bases, with 8 bases between. CDR3 length equals 12 residues. The CDR3 here is CAWSTGAYGYTF. The CDR3 DNA reads TGTGCCTGGAGTACGGGGGCCTATGGCTACACCTTC.

The chain employs TRBV12-3 or TRBV12-4 and TRBJ2-7; 7 bases map to TRBD2. Trimming removed 5 bases from V and 5 bases from J; junction bases left unmatched: 12. The length of the CDR3 is 15 residues. The CDR3 loop is CASSPRRAGYDEQYF. The CDR3 DNA follows: TGTGCCAGCAGTCCCCGTCGAGCGGGGTACGACGAGCAGTACTTC.